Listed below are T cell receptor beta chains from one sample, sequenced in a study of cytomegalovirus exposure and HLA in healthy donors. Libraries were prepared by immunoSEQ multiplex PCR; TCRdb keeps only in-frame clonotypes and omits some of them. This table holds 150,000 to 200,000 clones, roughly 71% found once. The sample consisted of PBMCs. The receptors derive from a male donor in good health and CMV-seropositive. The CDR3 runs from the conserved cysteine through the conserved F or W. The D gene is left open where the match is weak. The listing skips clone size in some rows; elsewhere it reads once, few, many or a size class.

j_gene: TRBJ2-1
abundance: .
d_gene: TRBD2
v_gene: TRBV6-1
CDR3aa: CASGRLAGGINEQFF
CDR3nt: TGCGCCAGCGGTCGACTAGCGGGGGGTATCAATGAGCAGTTCTTC

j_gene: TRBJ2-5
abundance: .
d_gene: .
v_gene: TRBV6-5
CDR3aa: CASSYSGGNTRETQYF
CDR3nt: TGTGCCAGCAGTTACTCGGGGGGAAACACCAGGGAGACCCAGTACTTC

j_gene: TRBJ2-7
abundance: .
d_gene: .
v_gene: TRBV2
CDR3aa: CASSVRVWQYF
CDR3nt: TGTGCCAGCAGTGTTCGGGTGTGGCAGTACTTC

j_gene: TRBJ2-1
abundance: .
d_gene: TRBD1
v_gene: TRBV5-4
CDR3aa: CASSLDRGNEQFF
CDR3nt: TGTGCCAGCAGCTTAGACAGGGGAAATGAGCAGTTCTTC

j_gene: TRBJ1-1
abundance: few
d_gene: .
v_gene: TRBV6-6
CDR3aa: CASSLQGNTEAFF
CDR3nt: TGTGCCAGCAGTTTACAGGGGAACACTGAAGCTTTCTTT

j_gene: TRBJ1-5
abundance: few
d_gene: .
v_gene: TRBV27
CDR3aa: CASSSHSNQPQHF
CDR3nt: TGTGCCAGCAGTTCCCATAGCAATCAGCCCCAGCATTTT

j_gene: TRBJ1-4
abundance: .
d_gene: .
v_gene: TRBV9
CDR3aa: CASSVDGTGGRYEKLFF
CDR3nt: TGTGCCAGCAGCGTAGATGGGACCGGGGGGCGGTATGAAAAACTGTTTTTT

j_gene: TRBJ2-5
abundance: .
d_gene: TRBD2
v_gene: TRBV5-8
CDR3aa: CASSVGSGGPLETQYF
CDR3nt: TGTGCCAGCAGCGTCGGGAGCGGGGGGCCGTTGGAGACCCAGTACTTC

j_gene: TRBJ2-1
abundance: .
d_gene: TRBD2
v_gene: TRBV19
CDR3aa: CASRLGGGADVWYNEQFF
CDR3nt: TGTGCCAGTAGGTTAGGCGGGGGGGCGGATGTTTGGTACAATGAGCAGTTCTTC

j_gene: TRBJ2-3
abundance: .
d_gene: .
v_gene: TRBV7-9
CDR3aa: CSSSFGLRDTQYF
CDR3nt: TGTTCCAGCAGCTTTGGATTGCGGGATACGCAGTATTTT

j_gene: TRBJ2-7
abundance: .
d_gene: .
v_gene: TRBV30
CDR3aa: CAWSLDSRYEQYF
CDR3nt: TGTGCCTGGAGTTTGGACAGCCGCTACGAGCAGTACTTC

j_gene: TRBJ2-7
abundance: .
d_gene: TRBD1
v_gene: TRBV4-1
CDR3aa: CASSQVQGAGYEQYF
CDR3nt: TGCGCCAGCAGCCAAGTGCAGGGGGCGGGCTACGAGCAGTACTTC

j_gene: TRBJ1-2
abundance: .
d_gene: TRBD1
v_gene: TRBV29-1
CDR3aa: CSVEDIVEEGQGSYGYTF
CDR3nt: TGCAGCGTTGAAGATATAGTAGAGGAGGGACAGGGGTCTTATGGCTACACCTTC

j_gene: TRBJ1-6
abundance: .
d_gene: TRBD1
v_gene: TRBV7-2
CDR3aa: CASSLAPDRALYYNSPLHF
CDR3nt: TGTGCCAGCAGCTTAGCGCCGGACAGGGCCCTATACTATAATTCACCCCTCCACTTT

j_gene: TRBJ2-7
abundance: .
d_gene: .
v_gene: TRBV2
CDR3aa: CASSDRGYHEQYF
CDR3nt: TGTGCCAGCAGTGACAGGGGATACCACGAGCAGTACTTC

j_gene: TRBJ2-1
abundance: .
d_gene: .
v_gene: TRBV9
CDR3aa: CASSAPSLGSSYNEQFF
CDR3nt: TGTGCCAGCAGCGCCCCGTCCCTGGGCAGCTCCTACAATGAGCAGTTCTTC

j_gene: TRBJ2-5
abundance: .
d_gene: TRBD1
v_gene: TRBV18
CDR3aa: CASSPGQQETQYF
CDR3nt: TGTGCCAGCTCACCGGGACAGCAAGAGACCCAGTACTTC

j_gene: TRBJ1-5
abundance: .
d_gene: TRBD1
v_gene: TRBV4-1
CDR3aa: CASSTRTGSLQPQHF
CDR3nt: TGCGCCAGCAGCACCCGGACAGGTTCCCTTCAGCCCCAGCATTTT

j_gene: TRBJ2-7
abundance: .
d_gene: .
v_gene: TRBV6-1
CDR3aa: CASSEAMMGASLSYEQYF
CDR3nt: TGTGCCAGCAGTGAAGCGATGATGGGAGCGAGCCTTTCCTACGAGCAGTACTTC

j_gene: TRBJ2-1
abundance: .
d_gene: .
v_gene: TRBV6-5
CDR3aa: CASSYGRGNEQFF
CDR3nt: TGTGCCAGCAGTTACGGCAGGGGCAATGAGCAGTTCTTC

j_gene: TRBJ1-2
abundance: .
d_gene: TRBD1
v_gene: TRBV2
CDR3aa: CASTQEEAGGFRGYTF
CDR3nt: TGTGCCAGCACTCAGGAGGAAGCAGGGGGTTTTCGTGGCTACACCTTC

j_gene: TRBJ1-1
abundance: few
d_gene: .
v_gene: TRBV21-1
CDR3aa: CASSKRASGGGTEAFF
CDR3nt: TGTGCCAGCAGCAAAAGAGCGAGCGGGGGGGGCACTGAAGCTTTCTTT

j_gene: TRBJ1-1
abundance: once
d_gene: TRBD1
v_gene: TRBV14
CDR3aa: CASSPHRGLNTEAFF
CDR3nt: TGTGCCAGCAGCCCCCACAGGGGGCTGAACACTGAAGCTTTCTTT

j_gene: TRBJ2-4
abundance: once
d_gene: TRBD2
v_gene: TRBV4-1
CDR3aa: CASSQDPAGGLGNIQYF
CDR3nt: TGCGCCAGCAGCCAAGATCCAGCGGGGGGGCTAGGAAACATTCAGTACTTC

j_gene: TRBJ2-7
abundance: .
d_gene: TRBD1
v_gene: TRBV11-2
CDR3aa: CASSSSGGSYEQYF
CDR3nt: TGTGCCAGCAGCTCTTCAGGGGGCTCCTACGAGCAGTACTTC

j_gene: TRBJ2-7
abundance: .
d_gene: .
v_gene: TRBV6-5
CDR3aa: CASSYTFGTRSYEQYF
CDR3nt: TGTGCCAGCAGTTACACCTTCGGGACTCGCTCCTACGAGCAGTACTTC

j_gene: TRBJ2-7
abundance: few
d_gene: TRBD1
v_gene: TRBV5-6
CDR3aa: CASSSEGQGAYEQYF
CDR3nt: TGTGCCAGCAGCTCGGAGGGACAGGGGGCCTACGAGCAGTACTTC

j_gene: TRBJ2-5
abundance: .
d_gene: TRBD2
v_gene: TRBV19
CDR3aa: CASKSRGGAQETQYF
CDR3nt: TGTGCCAGTAAGAGTCGGGGGGGAGCACAAGAGACCCAGTACTTC

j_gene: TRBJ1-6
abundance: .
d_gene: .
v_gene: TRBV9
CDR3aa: CASSIGQNSPLHF
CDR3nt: TGTGCCAGCAGCATTGGACAGAATTCACCCCTCCACTTT

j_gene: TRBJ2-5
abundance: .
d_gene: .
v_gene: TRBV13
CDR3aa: CASSLPAAQTQYF
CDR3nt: TGTGCCAGCAGCCTTCCCGCCGCGCAGACCCAGTACTTC

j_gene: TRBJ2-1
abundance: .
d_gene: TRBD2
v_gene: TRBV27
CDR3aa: CASGGGVYNEQFF
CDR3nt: TGTGCCAGCGGCGGGGGGGTCTACAATGAGCAGTTCTTC

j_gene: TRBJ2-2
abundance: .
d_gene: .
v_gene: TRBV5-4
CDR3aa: CASTLFGGDTGELFF
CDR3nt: TGTGCCAGCACCCTATTTGGCGGGGACACCGGGGAGCTGTTTTTT

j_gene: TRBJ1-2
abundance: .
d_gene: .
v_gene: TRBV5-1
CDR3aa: CASSLSPGGQGYTF
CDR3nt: TGCGCCAGCAGCTTGTCCCCAGGAGGGCAGGGCTACACCTTC

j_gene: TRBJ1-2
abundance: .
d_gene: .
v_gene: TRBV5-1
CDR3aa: CASNLDGHRNYGYTF
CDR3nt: TGCGCCAGCAACTTGGATGGACACCGGAACTATGGCTACACCTTC

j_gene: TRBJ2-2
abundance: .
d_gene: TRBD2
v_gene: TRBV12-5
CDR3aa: CASGDLLAGGPNTGELFF
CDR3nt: TGTGCTAGTGGCGACTTACTAGCGGGGGGGCCAAACACCGGGGAGCTGTTTTTT

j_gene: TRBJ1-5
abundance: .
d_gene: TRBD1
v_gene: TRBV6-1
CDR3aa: CASANPGGLGQPQHF
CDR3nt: TGTGCCAGCGCCAACCCAGGGGGACTTGGTCAGCCCCAGCATTTT

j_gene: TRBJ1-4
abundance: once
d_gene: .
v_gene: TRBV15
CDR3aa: CATSRGGGLEKLFF
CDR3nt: TGTGCCACCAGTAGAGGGGGGGGACTGGAAAAACTGTTTTTT

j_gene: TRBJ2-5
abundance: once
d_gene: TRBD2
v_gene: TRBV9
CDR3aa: CASSVGGSGVVRETQYF
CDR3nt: TGTGCCAGCAGCGTAGGAGGTAGCGGGGTGGTTAGGGAGACCCAGTACTTC

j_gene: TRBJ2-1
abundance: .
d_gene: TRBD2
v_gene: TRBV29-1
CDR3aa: CSAILAGGFDEQFF
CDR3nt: TGCAGCGCGATTCTAGCGGGGGGGTTTGATGAGCAGTTCTTC

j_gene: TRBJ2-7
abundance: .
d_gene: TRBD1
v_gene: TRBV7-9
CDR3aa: CSSSSGTGPYEQYF
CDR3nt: TGTTCCAGCAGCTCCGGGACAGGACCTTACGAGCAGTACTTC

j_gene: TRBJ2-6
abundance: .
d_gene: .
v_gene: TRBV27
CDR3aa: CASSLFVPPLKLSGANVLTF
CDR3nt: TGTGCCAGCAGTTTATTCGTCCCCCCGCTTAAACTATCTGGGGCCAACGTCCTGACTTTC

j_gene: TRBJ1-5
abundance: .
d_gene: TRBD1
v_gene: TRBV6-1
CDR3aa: CASSQGAYAGQPQHF
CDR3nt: TGTGCCAGCAGTCAGGGGGCCTACGCAGGGCAGCCCCAGCATTTT

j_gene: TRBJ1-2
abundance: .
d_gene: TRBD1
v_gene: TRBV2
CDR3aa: CASSLGQGAIHDTF
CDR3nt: TGTGCCAGCAGTCTTGGACAGGGGGCGATCCATGACACCTTC

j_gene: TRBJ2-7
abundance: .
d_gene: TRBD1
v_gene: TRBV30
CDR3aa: CAWSVQRTGESYEQYF
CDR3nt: TGTGCCTGGAGTGTACAACGGACAGGAGAGTCCTACGAGCAGTACTTC

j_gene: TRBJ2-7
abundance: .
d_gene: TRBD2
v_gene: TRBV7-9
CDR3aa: CASSLGGGLYEQYF
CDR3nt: TGTGCCAGCAGCCTGGGCGGGGGGCTCTACGAGCAGTACTTC

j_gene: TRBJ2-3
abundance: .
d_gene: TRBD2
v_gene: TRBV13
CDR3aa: CASRVSGGATDTQYF
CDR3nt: TGTGCCAGCAGGGTAAGCGGGGGGGCGACAGATACGCAGTATTTT

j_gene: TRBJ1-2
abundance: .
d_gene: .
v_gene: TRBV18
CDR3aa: CASSPQNSAGYTF
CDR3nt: TGTGCCAGCTCACCCCAAAACAGTGCTGGCTACACCTTC

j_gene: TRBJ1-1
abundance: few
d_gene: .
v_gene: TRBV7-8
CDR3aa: CASSRPQGTEAFF
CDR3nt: TGTGCCAGCAGCCGCCCCCAGGGTACTGAAGCTTTCTTT

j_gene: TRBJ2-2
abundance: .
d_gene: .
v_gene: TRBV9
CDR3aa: CASSIRASTRGGELFF
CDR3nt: TGTGCCAGCAGCATTCGAGCCTCTACCAGGGGCGGGGAGCTGTTTTTT

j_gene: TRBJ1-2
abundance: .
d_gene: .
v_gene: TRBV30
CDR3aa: CAWTFSNYGYTF
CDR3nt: TGTGCCTGGACATTTAGTAACTATGGCTACACCTTC